This T cell receptor beta chain originates from a study of blood T cell repertoires in COVID-19 (dated by TCRdb to 2020 to 2022). With respect to the entire study: Samples covering the acute and convalescent phases of COVID-19 were provided by collaborators in the United States, Italy and Spain. A freely available public database, intended as a resource for researchers studying the immune response to SARS-CoV-2, is where the repertoires were released. Samples were obtained from the ongoing ImmuneRACE study (first 160 participants) and from some 1,300 subjects provided by 6 global collaborators. The prospective study material was composed of cDNA or gDNA derived from T cells, B-cell-depleted T cells, or PBMCs. Deeply sampled blood TCRbeta repertoires from subjects exposed to, actively infected with, or recovered from COVID-19 were included in the dataset. Where HLA class I and class II types were available, the types were taken from metadata supplied by the sample provider, not from assay-based typing. The sample metadata nearly always contained a de-identified subject ID, COVID-19 status, age in years and sex.

Each collaborating institution followed its own protocols to collect whole blood in K2EDTA tubes. Collaborator samples were shipped for TCRbeta analysis as frozen whole blood, isolated PBMCs, or DNA extracted from either sample type. The immunoSEQ Assay, a bias-controlled multiplex PCR, was used to amplify TCRbeta CDR3 regions from genomic DNA. The study's processing was this. Nucleated cell counts per sample were estimated from amplification of reference gene primers within the assay. To quantify the absolute abundance of each unique TCRbeta CDR3 rearrangement, sequence reads were collapsed and filtered. Productive Simpson clonality was computed per sample as the square root of Simpson's diversity index over productive rearrangements. TCRdb obtained this table from immuneACCESS and retained in-frame rearrangements with V and J assigned. These tables miss some clones; where compared with another copy, unresolved V genes account for less than half of the shortfall, and the remainder is unexplained. The V and J calls and the clone size are those of that table, but D and trimming were determined from the DNA. The sample table lists 200,000 to 300,000 clones, approximately 86% of them with a count of one. The ten largest make up just under 2% of the sample.

The paper as a whole reports these results and caveats: The quantity of clinical and demographic metadata differed by source and by participant and was supplied without curation.

CDR1 and CDR2 (SGHRS, YFSETQ) derive from the germline V gene. From V the trimming removes 3 bases and from J it removes 1 base, while the gene matches leave 2 bases of the junction unaccounted for. From its cysteine to its phenylalanine, the CDR3 spans 15 amino acids. Only CDR3 DNA is held: 45 bases, read in frame from base 1. Note on this clone: No cognate antigen has been identified for it. Within one base of it there is no much larger clone, and no base qualities were kept.

The chain is encoded by TRBV5-1 joined to TRBJ2-2; 8 central bases correspond to TRBD1. Input material: peripheral blood. This receptor was identified in a man aged 25-40 years with active or convalescent COVID-19. In nucleotide form, the sequence is TGCGCCAGCAGCTCAGGGGGCAGGAACACCGGGGAGCTGTTTTTT. Its protein is CASSSGGRNTGELFF.